A single sample gave rise to the 15 T cell receptor beta chains below, sequenced in a study of OX40 agonist ivuxolimab in advanced cancers. Data came from immunoSEQ multiplex PCR; TCRdb stores just in-frame clones and leaves some out. The data hold approximately 66,000 clones, with about 85% observed a single time. Source: CD4+ or CD8+ T cells sorted from blood, taken in a trial of the OX40 agonist ivuxolimab. These receptors originate from an adult with an advanced solid tumor such as melanoma, head and neck, liver or kidney cancer.

This rearrangement joins TRBV2 to TRBJ1-6, with unresolved D. The CDR3 covers 13 residues. The germline V and J ends were trimmed by 7 bases and 4 bases, with 8 bases remaining between them. From germline, CDR1 is SNHLY and CDR2 FYNNEI. CDR3 nucleotide sequence: TGTGCCAGCACGTCCCTATATAATTCACCCCTCCACTTT. Translating gives CASTSLYNSPLHF.

The chain links TRBV27 to TRBJ2-7; D unclear. CDR1 and CDR2 from the germline V gene are MNHEY and SMNVEV (reference sequence). This CDR3 has 9 residues. The CDR3 here is CVSSYEQYF. For the CDR3, the DNA is TGTGTTAGCTCCTACGAGCAGTACTTC.

The chain employs TRBV6-5 and TRBJ2-2, with D perhaps matching TRBD1 (6 bases). Germline V gene lookup returns CDR1 MNHEY and CDR2 SVGAGI. The length of the CDR3 is 15 residues. Trimming took off 7 bases at V and 3 bases at J, with 15 bases between the two ends. The CDR3 loop is CASKLGTFYTGELFF. The CDR3 DNA follows: TGTGCCAGCAAGTTAGGGACATTTTACACCGGGGAGCTGTTTTTT.

The table lists this clone with a count of one. The chain combines TRBV11-2 with TRBJ2-3; 8 positions agree with TRBD2. The V and J ends lost 5 bases and 4 bases, in that order; junction bases with no gene match: 5. Germline-derived CDR1 and CDR2 are SGHAT and FQNNGV. This CDR3 spans 14 amino acids. The CDR3 region is CASSQGGGPDTQYF. Written as DNA, the CDR3 is TGTGCCAGCAGCCAAGGCGGGGGGCCAGATACGCAGTATTTT.

The rearrangement uses TRBV30 and TRBJ1-2; 10 positions agree with TRBD1. Germline CDR1 reads GTSNPN; CDR2 reads SVGIG (reference sequence). Germline trimming cut 2 bases from V and 2 bases from J; bases unmatched to any gene: 2. This CDR3 spans 14 amino acids. CDR3 protein: CAWSQTGGNYGYTF. Written as DNA, the CDR3 is TGTGCCTGGAGTCAGACAGGGGGCAACTATGGCTACACCTTC.

The chain employs TRBV11-1 and TRBJ2-1; D tentatively reads TRBD1 or TRBD2 (6 bases each). Looked up from germline, CDR1 is SGHAT and CDR2 is FQDESV (reference sequence). The length of the CDR3 is 15 residues. V lost 5 bases to trimming and J lost 7 bases, with 18 bases between them. The CDR3 nucleotides are TGTGCCAGCAGCCCAAGGAGGGGGGCAAGGAATGAGCAGTTCTTC. Translation gives CASSPRRGARNEQFF.

The chain combines TRBV5-1 with TRBJ2-7; 8 bases fit TRBD1. CDR1 is SGHRS, CDR2 YFSETQ, per germline. The trim removed 4 bases at V and 6 bases at J, leaving 9 bases unmatched. The CDR3 sequence is 14 residues long. CDR3 sequence reads: CASSGGTGVGEQYF. CDR3 nucleotides: TGCGCCAGCAGCGGCGGGACAGGAGTGGGCGAGCAGTACTTC. The full variable domain, completed using reference TRBV5-1 and TRBJ2-7, is KAGVTQTPRYLIKTRGQQVTLSCSPISGHRSVSWYQQTPGQGLQFLFEYFSETQRNKGNFPGRFSGRQFSNSRSEMNVSTLELGDSALYLCASSGGTGVGEQYFGPGTRLTVT.

The rearrangement links TRBV6-1 to TRBJ1-6; TRBD1 is a possible D gene (5 bases). The germline V gene has CDR1 MNHNS and CDR2 SASEGT. V lost 5 bases and J 7 bases, leaving 15 bases between the germline ends. This CDR3 has 15 amino acids. In nucleotides, the CDR3 is TGTGCCAGCAGTACCGGACAATTGAAAAATTCACCCCTCCACTTT. Amino acids: CASSTGQLKNSPLHF.

This clone was detected once. The chain carries TRBV5-6 and TRBJ2-2; D is uncertain. The germline gives CDR1 SGHDT, CDR2 YYEEEE. Trimming cost V 0 bases and J 8 bases, with 5 bases left between them. CDR3 length: 12 residues. The CDR3 sequence is CASSLALGELFF. CDR3 bases: TGTGCCAGCAGCTTGGCCTTGGGGGAGCTGTTTTTT.

The gene calls are TRBV9 and TRBJ2-1; 11 bases agree with TRBD1. V dropped 3 bases and J dropped 6; count of bases not matched to a gene: 2. This CDR3 region has 14 residues. Germline V gene data show CDR1 as SGDLS and CDR2 as YYNGEE. The chain's CDR3 is CASSGDRGFNEQFF. Here the CDR3 DNA reads TGTGCCAGCAGCGGGGACAGGGGGTTCAATGAGCAGTTCTTC.

The rearrangement uses TRBV7-9 and TRBJ1-2, with D unresolved. The CDR3 covers 15 residues. The V gene's germline CDR1 is SEHNR and CDR2 FQNEAQ (reference sequence). V was clipped by 1 base and J by 8 bases, with 17 bases between them. The CDR3 sequence is CASSLEGAGFGGYTF. The CDR3 nucleotides are TGTGCCAGCAGCTTAGAGGGCGCAGGCTTTGGGGGCTACACCTTC.

V and J are TRBV6-1 and TRBJ2-5; D may correspond to TRBD1 or TRBD2 (5 bases each). The germline gives CDR1 MNHNS, CDR2 SASEGT. V lost 3 bases to trimming and J lost 5 bases, with 10 bases between them. This CDR3 contains 13 residues. The CDR3 here is CASSEGVEETQYF. DNA for the CDR3: TGTGCCAGCAGTGAGGGGGTTGAGGAGACCCAGTACTTC.

The chain combines TRBV5-4 with TRBJ2-1; 13 bases are shared with TRBD2. This CDR3 spans 17 amino acids. CDR1 is SGHNT, CDR2 YYREEE, per germline (reference sequence). The ends lost 4 bases at V and 10 bases at J; junction bases unmatched: 14. The CDR3 loop reads CASSTGTSGVRRGEQFF. The CDR3 DNA reads as TGTGCCAGCAGCACCGGGACTAGCGGGGTCCGGAGGGGCGAGCAGTTCTTC.

J is TRBJ1-6 and V is TRBV5-1; TRBD1 is a possible D gene (5 bases). Trimming left V 3 bases short and J 8 bases short, with 15 bases between. CDR1 and CDR2 from the germline V gene are SGHRS and YFSETQ. The CDR3 contains 15 residues. The CDR3 nucleotides read TGCGCCAGCAGCTGGGACGGGACTCGTGATTCACCCCTCCACTTT. Its translation: CASSWDGTRDSPLHF. Full variable domain (outside the CDR3, taken from reference TRBV5-1 and TRBJ1-6): KAGVTQTPRYLIKTRGQQVTLSCSPISGHRSVSWYQQTPGQGLQFLFEYFSETQRNKGNFPGRFSGRQFSNSRSEMNVSTLELGDSALYLCASSWDGTRDSPLHFGNGTRLTVT.

The rearrangement links TRBV2 to TRBJ2-7, with 10 bases identical to TRBD1. The CDR3 is 15 residues long. Trimming took 4 bases from V and 13 from J; bases not matched to a gene: 16. CDR1 is SNHLY, CDR2 FYNNEI, per germline. The CDR3 region is CASSVFGGTGDSTYF. The DNA for the CDR3 is TGTGCCAGCAGTGTTTTTGGCGGGACAGGGGATTCGACCTACTTC.